A selection of T cell receptor beta chains follows, all from one sample in a study of blood T cell repertoires in COVID-19. This table comes from immunoSEQ multiplex PCR, and its TCRdb copy is limited to in-frame clones, with some not included. The sample includes around 100,000 clones, 70% to 85% of them seen just once. The sequenced sample was peripheral blood. These receptor sequences come from a man in his sixties with active or convalescent COVID-19. CDR3s include the opening cysteine and the closing phenylalanine or tryptophan. D genes are given only for firm matches. Clone size is not always given. Where it is, it says once, few, many or a class for expanded clones.

TRBV11-3	TRBJ2-5	-	TRBD2	TGTGCCAGCAGCCCTCTCGTGACTAGCGGCGGGACCCAGTACTTC	CASSPLVTSGGTQYF
TRBV5-8	TRBJ1-2	-	TRBD1	TGTGCCAGCAGCGGAGGGACAGGGTATGGCTACACCTTC	CASSGGTGYGYTF
TRBV7-3	TRBJ2-1	-	TRBD2	TGTGCCAGCAGCTCCGATGGTAGCGGGAGGCTCAATGAGCAGTTCTTC	CASSSDGSGRLNEQFF
TRBV18	TRBJ1-2	-	-	TGTGCCAGCTCACCAACGGACAGATCGAGCCTTGGCTACACCTTC	CASSPTDRSSLGYTF
TRBV25-1	TRBJ2-5	-	-	TGTGCCAGCAGAGCAGGAGAGACCCAGTACTTC	CASRAGETQYF
TRBV11-2	TRBJ2-1	few	TRBD2	TGTGCCAGCAGCCTGGCCGGGACTAGCGGGAGTAGGACCTACAATGAGCAGTTCTTC	CASSLAGTSGSRTYNEQFF
TRBV3-1/TRBV3-2	TRBJ1-2	-	TRBD1	TGTGCCAGCAGCCAAGGACAGGGAATTAACTATGGCTACACCTTC	CASSQGQGINYGYTF
TRBV9	TRBJ1-2	-	-	TGTGCCAGCAGCGTAGATGCGGGGGGAACGGGTGGTGGCTACACCTTC	CASSVDAGGTGGGYTF
TRBV6-2/TRBV6-3	TRBJ2-3	-	TRBD1	TGTGCCAGCAGTGGGACAGTCACAGATACGCAGTATTTT	CASSGTVTDTQYF
TRBV6-5	TRBJ2-1	-	-	TGTGCCAGCAGTTACGGGGGCTGGATGAATGAGCAGTTCTTC	CASSYGGWMNEQFF
TRBV7-9	TRBJ1-2	-	-	TGTGCCAGCAGCCCCAATACCGTATATGAGGGCTACACCTTC	CASSPNTVYEGYTF
TRBV18	TRBJ2-5	-	TRBD2	TGTGCCAGCTCACCACCGTTGGGACTAGCGGAACCCCAAGAGACCCAGTACTTC	CASSPPLGLAEPQETQYF
TRBV19	TRBJ1-2	few	-	TGTGCCAGTAATGGACAGAACTATGGCTACACCTTC	CASNGQNYGYTF
TRBV19	TRBJ1-4	-	-	TGTGCCAGTAGTATCTCGAGAGGCACTAATGAAAAACTGTTTTTT	CASSISRGTNEKLFF
TRBV11-3	TRBJ2-1	medium-sized	TRBD1	TGTGCCAGCAGCCGACAGGGCGACGATGAGCAGTTCTTC	CASSRQGDDEQFF
TRBV5-4	TRBJ1-2	-	TRBD1	TGTGCCAGCAGCCCGGACAGGGCTGCCTATGGCTACACCTTC	CASSPDRAAYGYTF
TRBV14	TRBJ1-2	-	TRBD1	TGTGCCAGCAGCCCTCAGGGGGCGCGTTATGGCTACACCTTC	CASSPQGARYGYTF
TRBV29-1	TRBJ1-1	-	-	TGCAGCACCCTACAGTTGAACACTGAAGCTTTCTTT	CSTLQLNTEAFF
TRBV24-1	TRBJ2-3	-	TRBD2	TGTGCCACCAGTGACCGGACTAGCGGGAGGGAGACAGATACGCAGTATTTT	CATSDRTSGRETDTQYF
TRBV28	TRBJ2-5	few	TRBD2	TGTGCCAGCGCCGGGACTAGCAGGGAGACCCAGTACTTC	CASAGTSRETQYF
TRBV15	TRBJ1-2	-	-	TGTGCCACCAGCGGAGACACAGTGGCTGGCTACACCTTC	CATSGDTVAGYTF
TRBV24-1	TRBJ2-5	-	TRBD1	TGTGCCACCAGTGATCCTGACAGGGAGTGGACCCAGTACTTC	CATSDPDREWTQYF
TRBV5-1	TRBJ1-2	once	-	TGCGCCAGCAGCGCAACCGAAGCACCCTATGGCTACACCTTC	CASSATEAPYGYTF
TRBV7-8	TRBJ1-5	-	-	TGTGCCAGCAGCCCTGACAGGTATCGGGAAAATCAGCCCCAGCATTTT	CASSPDRYRENQPQHF
TRBV6-6	TRBJ2-6	few	TRBD1	TGTGCCAGCAGTCCAGGACAGGGGGTTATGTCTGGGGCCAACGTCCTGACTTTC	CASSPGQGVMSGANVLTF
TRBV6-5	TRBJ2-1	-	-	TGTGCCAGCAGTTACTGGCAGGGGGGCGGGACCAATGAGCAGTTCTTC	CASSYWQGGGTNEQFF
TRBV11-2	TRBJ1-6	-	-	TGTGCCAGCAGCTACTACTATAATTCACCCCTCCACTTT	CASSYYYNSPLHF
TRBV15	TRBJ1-5	-	-	TGTGCCACCAGCAGACGAAGAGGATTCGGCAATCAGCCCCAGCATTTT	CATSRRRGFGNQPQHF
TRBV7-8	TRBJ1-1	once	-	TGTGCCAGCAGCCCCGGGTTTGCTGAAGCTTTCTTT	CASSPGFAEAFF
TRBV5-4	TRBJ2-1	few	TRBD2	TGTGCCAGCAGCTCCATAGCGGGAGGGGCACACAATGAGCAGTTCTTC	CASSSIAGGAHNEQFF
TRBV3-1/TRBV3-2	TRBJ2-3	once	TRBD2	TGTGCCAGCAGCCCCCTAGCGGGGAGGAGCAGGCAGTATTTT	CASSPLAGRSRQYF
TRBV5-6	TRBJ1-1	-	-	TGTGCCAGCAGCTTGCCACAAAACACTGAAGCTTTCTTT	CASSLPQNTEAFF
TRBV19	TRBJ2-5	-	TRBD1	TGTGCCAGTAAAGGTCCGGGACAGGGACAAGAGACCCAGTACTTC	CASKGPGQGQETQYF